Listed here is a single T cell receptor (beta chain). Its antigen is unidentified. Via MiXCR, TCRdb re-called the RT-PCR reads, giving one row per CDR3 protein. The sample has over 450,000 distinct CDR3 sequences; 13% are singletons. This specimen belongs to a study of response to subunit inactivated influenza vaccine. The CDR3 consists of 16 residues. Trimming at V came to 1 base and at J to 5 bases, leaving 9 bases not matched to a gene. Germline values: CDR1 MNHEY, CDR2 SVGAGI. Findings and caveats of the study: Authors suggested seasonal influenza vaccinations each recruit few new T cells.

This sequence originates from a man in his fifties who received an inactivated influenza vaccine. Sequencing was performed on PBMCs from blood, taken more than 35 days after vaccination. The chain has TRBV6-5 and TRBJ2-5; 8 nucleotides line up with TRBD1. The CDR3 DNA reads as TGTGCCAGCAGTTACTGGGGACAGGAAGAAAGCGAGACCCAGTACTTC. Its protein is CASSYWGQEESETQYF.